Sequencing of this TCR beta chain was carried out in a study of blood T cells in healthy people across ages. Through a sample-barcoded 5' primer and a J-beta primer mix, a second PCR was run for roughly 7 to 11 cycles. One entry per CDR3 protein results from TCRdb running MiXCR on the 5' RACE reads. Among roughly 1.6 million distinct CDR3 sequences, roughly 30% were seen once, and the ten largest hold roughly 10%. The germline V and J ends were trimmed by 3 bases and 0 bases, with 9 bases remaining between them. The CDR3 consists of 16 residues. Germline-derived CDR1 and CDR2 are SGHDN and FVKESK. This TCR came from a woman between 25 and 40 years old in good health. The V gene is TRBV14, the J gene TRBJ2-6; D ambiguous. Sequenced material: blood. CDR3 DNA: TGTGCCAGCAGCCAGGTTCTCTACTCTGGGGCCAACGTCCTGACTTTC. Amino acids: CASSQVLYSGANVLTF.